The T cell receptor beta chain under discussion was sequenced for a study of cytomegalovirus exposure and HLA in healthy donors. Across the whole study: As an earlier analysis found, around 190 million T cells yielded about 120 million unique TCR beta sequences. Study-level points and caveats: Some highly shared sequence variants likely arose as a pipeline artifact. Being indistinguishable, some V segments were excluded, TRBV6-2 and TRBV6-3 among them.

The PCR was carried out with 60 Vbeta primers and 13 Jbeta primers. Profiling relied on immunoSEQ multiplex PCR, and the TCRdb table lists in-frame clones only, not all of them. The sample lists roughly 100,000 clones; around 70% were seen once. Trimming cost V 6 bases and J 2 bases; bases outside gene matches: 13. Germline assignment: CDR1 SNHLY and CDR2 FYNNEI. This CDR3 region has 18 residues. Regarding this clone: Its antigen is undetermined.

V usage is TRBV2 and J usage is TRBJ2-2; 9 positions agree with TRBD2. Sequencing was performed on PBMCs. The TCR comes from a boy aged 5-17 years in good health and CMV-seronegative. In DNA form, the CDR3 reads TGTGCCAGCAGGGGTATAAGGGCGGGGGGGACCAACACCGGGGAGCTGTTTTTT. This gives the protein CASRGIRAGGTNTGELFF.